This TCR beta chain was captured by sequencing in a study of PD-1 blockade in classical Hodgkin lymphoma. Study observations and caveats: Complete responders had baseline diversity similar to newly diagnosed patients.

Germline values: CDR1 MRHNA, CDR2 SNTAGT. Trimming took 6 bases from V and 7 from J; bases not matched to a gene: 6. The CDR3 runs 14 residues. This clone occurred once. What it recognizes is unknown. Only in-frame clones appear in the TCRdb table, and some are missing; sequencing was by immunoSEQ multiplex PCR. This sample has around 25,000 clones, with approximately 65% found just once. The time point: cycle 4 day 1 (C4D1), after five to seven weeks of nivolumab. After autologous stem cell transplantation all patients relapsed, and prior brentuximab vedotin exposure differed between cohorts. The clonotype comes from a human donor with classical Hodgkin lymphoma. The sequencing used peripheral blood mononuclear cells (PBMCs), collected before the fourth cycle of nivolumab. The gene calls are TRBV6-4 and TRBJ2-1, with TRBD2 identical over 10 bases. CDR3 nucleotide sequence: TGTGCCAGCAGAGCGGGGGGGCCGCGAAATGAGCAGTTCTTC. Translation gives CASRAGGPRNEQFF.